This record looks at one T cell receptor (beta chain) sequence and its context. Antigen unknown. The data were obtained in a study of cytomegalovirus exposure and HLA in healthy donors. The wider study: Samples from HLA-typed donors yielded around 79 million unique TCRs in an early data release.

Absent from the records is this donor's CMV serostatus. The study ran its PCR with 60 Vbeta and 13 Jbeta primers. TCRdb's table, derived via immunoSEQ multiplex PCR, lists solely in-frame clones and lacks some. The data hold some 120,000 clones, with 65% to 80% observed a single time. The CDR3 is 17 amino acids. Per the germline V gene, CDR1 is SGHAT and CDR2 is FQNNGV. The V end was cut by 2 bases, the J end by 0 bases, with 14 bases between. Study conclusions and caveats: In a later analysis, compared with equally common non-associated chains, HLA-associated beta chains were more expanded. Later analysis demonstrated an association between a missense DCLRE1C variant and TCR beta V- and J-gene trimming.

The receptor comes from a human donor in good health. V is TRBV11-2 and J is TRBJ2-1; possible D gene TRBD2, 6 bases. Sequenced: PBMCs. This CDR3 reads CASSLNGGTGSYNEQFF. DNA of the CDR3: TGTGCCAGCAGCTTAAATGGCGGGACGGGCTCCTACAATGAGCAGTTCTTC.